The T cell receptor (beta chain) under discussion was sequenced for a study of CD8+ T cells in alopecia areata. As for treatment: oral pan-JAK inhibitor, 5-10 mg twice daily. Investigators isolated RNA and reverse transcribed it into cDNA to act as the sequencing template. The assay was immunoSEQ multiplex PCR, and TCRdb's table has in-frame clones only and misses some. Counted here are approximately 130,000 clones, 60% to 65% occurring once; the ten biggest clones make up more than 5%. Sequenced here: CD4+ T cells sorted from blood, sampled at week 4, from a patient treated with tofacitinib. This TCR was sampled from a human donor with alopecia areata.

In nucleotides, the CDR3 is TGTGCCAGCAGCGTTGGAAGCTACACCTTC. Its protein is CASSVGSYTF. The chain couples TRBV5-6 to TRBJ1-2, with D unresolved. Germline CDR1 is SGHDT and CDR2 is YYEEEE. CDR3 size: 10 residues. The V end lost 4 bases, the J end lost 9 bases, and 7 bases lay between the germline ends.